This is a list of T cell receptor beta chains from one sample in a study of blood T cell repertoires in COVID-19. Method: immunoSEQ multiplex PCR; TCRdb's copy keeps in-frame clones and lacks some. This table holds 230,000 or so clones, 88% found once. What was sequenced was PBMCs or T cells enriched from blood (not recorded which). These receptors came from a woman in her 50s with acute COVID-19. Each CDR3 is given with its conserved first and last residue. A D gene is named only where the DNA matches it firmly. Size is stated for part of the rows, as once, few or many counts, or as a class when the clone is expanded.

d_call j_call v_call cdr3_length clone_size cdr3_aa cdr3_nt
. TRBJ2-5 TRBV19 13 . CASSRGVQETQYF TGTGCCAGTAGTCGCGGGGTACAAGAGACCCAGTACTTC
TRBD1 TRBJ2-7 TRBV10-3 17 . CAISESMGQGASYEQYF TGTGCCATCAGTGAGTCGATGGGACAGGGGGCCTCCTACGAGCAGTACTTC
TRBD1 TRBJ1-3 TRBV11-2 14 . CASSLGQGGNTIYF TGTGCCAGCAGCTTGGGACAGGGAGGAAACACCATATATTTT
TRBD2 TRBJ2-5 TRBV7-6 15 . CASSSGLAGGETQYF TGTGCCAGCAGCTCGGGACTAGCGGGAGGAGAGACCCAGTACTTC
TRBD1 TRBJ2-7 TRBV5-4 14 . CASSFAGGRYEQYF TGTGCCAGCAGCTTCGCAGGGGGCAGGTACGAGCAGTACTTC
TRBD1 TRBJ2-7 TRBV2 15 . CASSDEGAPSYEQYF TGTGCCAGCAGTGACGAGGGGGCCCCCTCCTACGAGCAGTACTTC
. TRBJ1-3 TRBV18 15 . CASSPSDDGGNTIYF TGTGCCAGCTCACCGTCCGACGATGGGGGCAACACCATATATTTT
TRBD2 TRBJ2-1 TRBV3-1/TRBV3-2 16 . CASSQGELAGTNEQFF TGTGCCAGCAGCCAGGGAGAACTAGCGGGAACCAATGAGCAGTTCTTC
TRBD1 TRBJ1-4 TRBV28 14 . CASSLDRGPEKLFF TGTGCCAGCAGTCTGGACAGGGGGCCTGAAAAACTGTTTTTT
TRBD2 TRBJ2-7 TRBV4-3 15 . CASSRGTSRTYEQYF TGCGCCAGCAGCCGAGGGACTAGCCGTACCTACGAGCAGTACTTC
. TRBJ2-7 TRBV4-2 16 . CASSQEESFSSYEQYF TGTGCCAGCAGCCAAGAGGAGAGCTTCAGCTCCTACGAGCAGTACTTC
TRBD1 TRBJ2-5 TRBV7-9 16 . CASSSTGTGVSETQYF TGTGCCAGCAGCTCCACCGGGACAGGGGTTTCCGAGACCCAGTACTTC
. TRBJ1-3 TRBV5-1 15 . CASSLVLGARSTIYF TGCGCCAGCAGCTTGGTTTTGGGGGCTCGCAGCACCATATATTTT
. TRBJ2-7 TRBV25-1 13 . CASSLQGSYEQYF TGTGCCAGCAGTCTACAGGGATCGTACGAGCAGTACTTC
TRBD1 TRBJ2-5 TRBV6-2/TRBV6-3 14 few CASSTNRGRETQYF TGTGCCAGCAGTACAAACAGGGGGCGTGAGACCCAGTACTTC
. TRBJ1-1 TRBV18 13 . CASSPSTVVEAFF TGTGCCAGCTCACCATCAACGGTGGTTGAAGCTTTCTTT
. TRBJ2-2 TRBV27 15 . CASSPTGLHTGELFF TGTGCCAGCAGTCCGACGGGACTCCACACCGGGGAGCTGTTTTTT
. TRBJ1-5 TRBV28 14 . CASSSTGRVQPQHF TGTGCCAGCAGTTCTACAGGGCGGGTTCAGCCCCAGCATTTT
TRBD1 TRBJ1-1 TRBV7-2 12 . CASSLDRSRAFF TGTGCCAGCAGCTTGGACAGGTCCAGAGCTTTCTTT